Listed below are T cell receptor beta chains from one sample, sequenced in a study of cytomegalovirus exposure and HLA in healthy donors. Data came from immunoSEQ multiplex PCR; TCRdb stores just in-frame clones and leaves some out. The sample holds 150,000 to 200,000 clones; less than 90% are singletons and the top ten take 0.38%. Sequenced input: PBMCs. The origin of the receptors is a boy between 2 and 15 years old in good health and CMV-seronegative. Both conserved end residues are trimmed from each CDR3. The order of the fields is CDR3 length, clone size, J gene, D gene, V gene, CDR3 protein. A D gene is named only where the DNA matches it firmly. Rows give clone size only sometimes, using once, few, many, or a class for an expanded clone.

cdr3_length: 17
clone_size: NA
j_call: TRBJ2-3
d_call: TRBD2
v_call: TRBV19
cdr3_aa: ASKRSGQSVGGFTDTQY

cdr3_length: 15
clone_size: NA
j_call: TRBJ2-1
d_call: NA
v_call: TRBV28
cdr3_aa: ASSFTGARLSYNEQF

cdr3_length: 12
clone_size: NA
j_call: TRBJ1-1
d_call: NA
v_call: TRBV6-5
cdr3_aa: ASSSEGADNEAF

cdr3_length: 9
clone_size: NA
j_call: TRBJ2-3
d_call: NA
v_call: TRBV5-1
cdr3_aa: ASRDPDTQY

cdr3_length: 12
clone_size: NA
j_call: TRBJ2-7
d_call: TRBD2
v_call: TRBV28
cdr3_aa: ASSLSAGDYEQY

cdr3_length: 10
clone_size: NA
j_call: TRBJ1-2
d_call: TRBD1
v_call: TRBV6-1
cdr3_aa: ASRIQGGGYT

cdr3_length: 14
clone_size: NA
j_call: TRBJ2-1
d_call: TRBD2
v_call: TRBV10-1
cdr3_aa: ASSSGLAGAGDEQF

cdr3_length: 11
clone_size: NA
j_call: TRBJ2-3
d_call: NA
v_call: TRBV6-5
cdr3_aa: ASSYGQTDTQY

cdr3_length: 12
clone_size: NA
j_call: TRBJ1-1
d_call: NA
v_call: TRBV4-2
cdr3_aa: ASSPSGGDTEAF

cdr3_length: 11
clone_size: NA
j_call: TRBJ2-7
d_call: NA
v_call: TRBV19
cdr3_aa: ASSPTDPYEQY

cdr3_length: 14
clone_size: NA
j_call: TRBJ2-1
d_call: TRBD2
v_call: TRBV6-5
cdr3_aa: ASSYHPSGRANEQF

cdr3_length: 13
clone_size: NA
j_call: TRBJ2-5
d_call: TRBD1
v_call: TRBV5-6
cdr3_aa: ASSLLGRGRETQY

cdr3_length: 11
clone_size: once
j_call: TRBJ2-7
d_call: TRBD2
v_call: TRBV2
cdr3_aa: ASRPGLGYEQY

cdr3_length: 11
clone_size: NA
j_call: TRBJ1-5
d_call: NA
v_call: TRBV11-2
cdr3_aa: ASSLISDQPQH

cdr3_length: 12
clone_size: NA
j_call: TRBJ2-7
d_call: TRBD1
v_call: TRBV6-1
cdr3_aa: ASSEEGQTYEQY

cdr3_length: 10
clone_size: NA
j_call: TRBJ1-2
d_call: NA
v_call: TRBV7-9
cdr3_aa: ASSPGRYGYT

cdr3_length: 12
clone_size: few
j_call: TRBJ1-1
d_call: TRBD1
v_call: TRBV5-6
cdr3_aa: ASSLQGVITEAF

cdr3_length: 11
clone_size: NA
j_call: TRBJ2-7
d_call: NA
v_call: TRBV29-1
cdr3_aa: SVGGHTSYEQY

cdr3_length: 13
clone_size: NA
j_call: TRBJ2-2
d_call: TRBD1
v_call: TRBV2
cdr3_aa: ASSEVTGGTGELF

cdr3_length: 17
clone_size: NA
j_call: TRBJ2-4
d_call: TRBD2
v_call: TRBV28
cdr3_aa: ASSLSLAGGPWTKNIQY

cdr3_length: 15
clone_size: NA
j_call: TRBJ2-1
d_call: NA
v_call: TRBV7-8
cdr3_aa: AISLRAGAGPRSEQF

cdr3_length: 11
clone_size: medium-sized
j_call: TRBJ2-1
d_call: NA
v_call: TRBV19
cdr3_aa: ASRPDSYNEQF

cdr3_length: 16
clone_size: NA
j_call: TRBJ2-7
d_call: TRBD2
v_call: TRBV14
cdr3_aa: ASSQLGLAGKYSYEQY

cdr3_length: 10
clone_size: few
j_call: TRBJ2-7
d_call: TRBD1
v_call: TRBV6-5
cdr3_aa: ASSRTGGEQY

cdr3_length: 12
clone_size: few
j_call: TRBJ2-7
d_call: NA
v_call: TRBV7-9
cdr3_aa: ASSLRGRSYEQY

cdr3_length: 14
clone_size: NA
j_call: TRBJ2-3
d_call: NA
v_call: TRBV5-1
cdr3_aa: ASSLALARGGDTQY

cdr3_length: 13
clone_size: NA
j_call: TRBJ2-1
d_call: TRBD2
v_call: TRBV29-1
cdr3_aa: SVAGTSGNHNEQF

cdr3_length: 13
clone_size: once
j_call: TRBJ2-7
d_call: TRBD2
v_call: TRBV9
cdr3_aa: ASSVLSGEGYEQY

cdr3_length: 12
clone_size: NA
j_call: TRBJ1-5
d_call: NA
v_call: TRBV2
cdr3_aa: ASSHSDSNQPQH

cdr3_length: 11
clone_size: NA
j_call: TRBJ2-5
d_call: TRBD2
v_call: TRBV2
cdr3_aa: ASSGLAGETQY

cdr3_length: 16
clone_size: once
j_call: TRBJ2-5
d_call: TRBD1
v_call: TRBV6-1
cdr3_aa: ASSERKGTGGALETQY

cdr3_length: 14
clone_size: NA
j_call: TRBJ2-3
d_call: TRBD2
v_call: TRBV4-1
cdr3_aa: ASSQGVRGGGDTQY

cdr3_length: 11
clone_size: NA
j_call: TRBJ1-2
d_call: NA
v_call: TRBV10-3
cdr3_aa: AISVQGNYGYT

cdr3_length: 13
clone_size: NA
j_call: TRBJ2-2
d_call: NA
v_call: TRBV7-6
cdr3_aa: ASSLADSPSGELF

cdr3_length: 12
clone_size: NA
j_call: TRBJ2-1
d_call: TRBD2
v_call: TRBV11-3
cdr3_aa: ASSGLAGYNEQF